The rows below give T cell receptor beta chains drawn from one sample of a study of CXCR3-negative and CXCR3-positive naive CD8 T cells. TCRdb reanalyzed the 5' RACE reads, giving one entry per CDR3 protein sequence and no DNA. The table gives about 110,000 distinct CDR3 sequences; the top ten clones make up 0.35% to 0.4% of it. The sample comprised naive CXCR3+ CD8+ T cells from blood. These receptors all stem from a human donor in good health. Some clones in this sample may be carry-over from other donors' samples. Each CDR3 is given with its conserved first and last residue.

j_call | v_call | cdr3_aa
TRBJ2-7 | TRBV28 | CASSWTAQPPYEQYF
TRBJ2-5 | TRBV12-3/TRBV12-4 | CASSPYTLLETQYF
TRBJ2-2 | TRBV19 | CASRLGATNTGELFF
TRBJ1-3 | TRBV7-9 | CASSLSSLDPRNTIYF
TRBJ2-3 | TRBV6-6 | CASSSNSGGVKDTQYF
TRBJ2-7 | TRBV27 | CASSIRQGTYEQYF
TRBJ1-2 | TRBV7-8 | CASSFNAGTNYGYTF
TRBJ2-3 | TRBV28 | CASRAQRGGSESTDTQYF
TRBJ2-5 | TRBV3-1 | CASSQEEMLTQYF
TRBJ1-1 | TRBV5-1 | CASSFAQNTEAFF
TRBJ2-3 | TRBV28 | CASTSSAYEGPPDHTDTQYF
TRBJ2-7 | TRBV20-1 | CSAPGLADYEQYF
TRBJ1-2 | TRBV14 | CASSQGRIDFGYGYTF
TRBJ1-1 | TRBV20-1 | CSARGPDSTEAFF
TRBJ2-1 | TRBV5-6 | CASSRGAANSYNEQFF
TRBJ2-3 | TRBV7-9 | CASSHSGTTDTQYF
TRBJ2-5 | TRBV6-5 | CASSYRGQETQYF
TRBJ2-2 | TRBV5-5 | CASSLQGTGTTNTGELFF
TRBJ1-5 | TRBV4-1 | CASSQDLWQVDQPQHF
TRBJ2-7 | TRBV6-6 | CASPPPGGQGYYEQYF
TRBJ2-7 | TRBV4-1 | CASSQVKASGSDEQYF
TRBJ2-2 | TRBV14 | CASSSGTGNTGELFF
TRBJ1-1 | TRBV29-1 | CSVDGQNTEAFF
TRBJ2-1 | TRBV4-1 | CASSRIIAGEQFF
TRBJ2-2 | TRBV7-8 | CASMGLPNRELFF
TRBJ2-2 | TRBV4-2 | CASSHLLIERGANTGELFF
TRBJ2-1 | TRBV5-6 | CASSLSFGNNEQFF
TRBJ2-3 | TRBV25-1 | CASSEGGPDTQYF
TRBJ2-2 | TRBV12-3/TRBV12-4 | CASETQGHTGELFF
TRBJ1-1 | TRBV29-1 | CSVEPETGNAEAFF
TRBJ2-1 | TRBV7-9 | CASSLRAPGTEDHEQFF
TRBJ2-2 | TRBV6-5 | CASRPIGIANTGELFF
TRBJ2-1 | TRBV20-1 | CSARDGLHNEQFF
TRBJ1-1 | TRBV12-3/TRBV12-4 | CASSIGTANTEAFF
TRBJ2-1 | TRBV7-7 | CASSSDSGSAPFF
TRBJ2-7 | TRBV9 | CASSVASGVVYEQYF
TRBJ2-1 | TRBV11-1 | CASSHHRGLGNEQFF
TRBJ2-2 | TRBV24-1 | CATSDPGSNTGELFF
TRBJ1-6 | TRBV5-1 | CASSEGQGNSPLHF
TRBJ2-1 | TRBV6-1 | CASSLAGGSSYNEQFF
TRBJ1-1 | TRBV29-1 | CSEEGEGNTEAFF
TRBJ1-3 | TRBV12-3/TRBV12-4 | CASSHLSGMTDTIYF
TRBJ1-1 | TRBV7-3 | CASSYSGGKDATEAFF
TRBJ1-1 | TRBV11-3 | CASRKRGMNTEAFF
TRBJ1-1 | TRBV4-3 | CASSQAPGGACTEAFF
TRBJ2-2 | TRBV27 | CASSSQTSTGELFF
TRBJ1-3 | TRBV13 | CASSPDGGYGNTIYF
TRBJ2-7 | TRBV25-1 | CASSWSYEQYF
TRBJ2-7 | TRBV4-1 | CASSQGASGEQYF
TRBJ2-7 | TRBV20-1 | CSAILGDFFYEQYF
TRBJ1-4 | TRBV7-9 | CASSGTGNEKLFF
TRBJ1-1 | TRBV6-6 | CASSYSRQILEGGEAFF
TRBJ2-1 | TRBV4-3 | CASSQDNRAYNEQFF
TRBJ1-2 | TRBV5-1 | CASSSTGEGYTF
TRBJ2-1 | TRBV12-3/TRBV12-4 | CASTGLAESSLANEQFF